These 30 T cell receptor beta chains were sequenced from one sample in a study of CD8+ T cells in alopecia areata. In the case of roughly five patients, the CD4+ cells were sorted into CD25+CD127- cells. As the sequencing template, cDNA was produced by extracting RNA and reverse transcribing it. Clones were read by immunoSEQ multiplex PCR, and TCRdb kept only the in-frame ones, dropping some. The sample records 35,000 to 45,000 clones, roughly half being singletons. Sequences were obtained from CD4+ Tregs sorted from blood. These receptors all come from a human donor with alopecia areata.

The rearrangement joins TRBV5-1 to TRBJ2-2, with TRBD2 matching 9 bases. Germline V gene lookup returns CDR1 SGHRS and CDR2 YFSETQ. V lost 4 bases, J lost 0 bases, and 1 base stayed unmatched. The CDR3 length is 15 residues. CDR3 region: CASSERGANTGELFF. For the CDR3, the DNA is TGCGCCAGCAGCGAGCGGGGGGCGAACACCGGGGAGCTGTTTTTT.

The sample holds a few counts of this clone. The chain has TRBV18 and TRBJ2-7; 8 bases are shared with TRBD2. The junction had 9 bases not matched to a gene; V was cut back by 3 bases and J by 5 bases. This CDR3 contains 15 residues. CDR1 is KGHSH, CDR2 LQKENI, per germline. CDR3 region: CASSPPGREANEQYF. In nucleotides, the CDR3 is TGTGCCAGCTCACCCCCCGGGCGGGAGGCAAACGAGCAGTACTTC.

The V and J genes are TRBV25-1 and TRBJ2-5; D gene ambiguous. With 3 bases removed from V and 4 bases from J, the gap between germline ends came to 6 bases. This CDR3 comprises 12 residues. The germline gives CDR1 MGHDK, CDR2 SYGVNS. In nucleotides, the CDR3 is TGTGCCAGCAGTGACCTCGGAGAGACCCAGTACTTC. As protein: CASSDLGETQYF.

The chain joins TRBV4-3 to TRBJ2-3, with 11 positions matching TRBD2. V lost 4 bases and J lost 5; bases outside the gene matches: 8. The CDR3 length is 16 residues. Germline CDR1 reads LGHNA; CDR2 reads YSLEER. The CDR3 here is CASSRASGGRGDTQYF. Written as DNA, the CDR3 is TGCGCCAGCAGCCGCGCTAGCGGGGGGCGAGGAGATACGCAGTATTTT.

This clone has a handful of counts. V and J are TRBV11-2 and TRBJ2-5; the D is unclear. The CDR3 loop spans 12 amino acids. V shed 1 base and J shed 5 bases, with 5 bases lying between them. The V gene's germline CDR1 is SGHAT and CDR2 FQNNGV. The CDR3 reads CASSLGAETQYF. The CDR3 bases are TGTGCCAGCAGCTTAGGGGCCGAGACCCAGTACTTC.

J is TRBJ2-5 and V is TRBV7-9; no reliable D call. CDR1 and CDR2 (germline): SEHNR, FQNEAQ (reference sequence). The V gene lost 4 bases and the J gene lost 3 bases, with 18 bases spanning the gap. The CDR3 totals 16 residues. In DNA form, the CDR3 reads TGTGCCAGCAGCTCTATAGGTGGCAGGACGAAAGAGACCCAGTACTTC. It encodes CASSSIGGRTKETQYF.

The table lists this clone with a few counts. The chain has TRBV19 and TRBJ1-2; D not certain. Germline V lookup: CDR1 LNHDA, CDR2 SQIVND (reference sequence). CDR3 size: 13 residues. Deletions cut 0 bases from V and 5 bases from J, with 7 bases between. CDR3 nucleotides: TGTGCCAGTAGTATAGATGAAGCTTATGGCTACACCTTC. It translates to CASSIDEAYGYTF. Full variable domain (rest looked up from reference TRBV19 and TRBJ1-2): DGGITQSPKYLFRKEGQNVTLSCEQNLNHDAMYWYRQDPGQGLRLIYYSQIVNDFQKGDIAEGYSVSREKKESFPLTVTSAQKNPTAFYLCASSIDEAYGYTFGSGTRLTVV.

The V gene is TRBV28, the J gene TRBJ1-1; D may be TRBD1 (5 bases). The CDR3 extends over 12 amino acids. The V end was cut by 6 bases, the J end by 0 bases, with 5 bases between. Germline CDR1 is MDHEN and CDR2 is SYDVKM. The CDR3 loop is CASRGLNTEAFF. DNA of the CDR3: TGTGCCAGCAGGGGACTGAACACTGAAGCTTTCTTT.

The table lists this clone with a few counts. CDR3 loop: CASRPQGMDGYTF. The DNA of the CDR3 is TGTGCCAGCAGACCCCAGGGAATGGATGGCTACACCTTC. The genes are TRBV28 and TRBJ1-2, with TRBD1 as a possible D gene (5 bases). Germline V gives CDR1 MDHEN, CDR2 SYDVKM. The CDR3 sequence is 13 residues long. V dropped 6 bases and J dropped 6 bases, with 14 bases sitting between them.

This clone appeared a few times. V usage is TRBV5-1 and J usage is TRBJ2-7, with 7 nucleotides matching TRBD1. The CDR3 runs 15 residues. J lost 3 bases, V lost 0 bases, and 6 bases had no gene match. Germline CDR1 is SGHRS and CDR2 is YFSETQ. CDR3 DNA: TGCGCCAGCAGCTTGGGTGGGACAGCTTTCTACGAGCAGTACTTC. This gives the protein CASSLGGTAFYEQYF.

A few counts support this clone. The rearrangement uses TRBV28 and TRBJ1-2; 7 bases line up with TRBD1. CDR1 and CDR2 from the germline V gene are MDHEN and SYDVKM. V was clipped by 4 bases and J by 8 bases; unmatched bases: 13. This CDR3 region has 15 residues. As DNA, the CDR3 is TGTGCCAGCAGTTCGAGGTCGACAGGGTTTGGAGGCTACACCTTC. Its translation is CASSSRSTGFGGYTF.

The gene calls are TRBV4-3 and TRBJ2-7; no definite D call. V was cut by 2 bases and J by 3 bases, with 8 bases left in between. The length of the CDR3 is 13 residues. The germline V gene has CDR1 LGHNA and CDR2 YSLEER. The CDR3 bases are TGCGCCAGCAGCCAACAAGGAGTCTACGAGCAGTACTTC. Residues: CASSQQGVYEQYF.

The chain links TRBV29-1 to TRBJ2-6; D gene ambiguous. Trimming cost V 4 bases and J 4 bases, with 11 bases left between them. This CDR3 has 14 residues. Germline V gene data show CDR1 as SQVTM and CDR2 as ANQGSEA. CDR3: CSVGTLGGANVLTF. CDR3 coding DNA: TGCAGCGTTGGAACCTTGGGAGGGGCCAACGTCCTGACTTTC.

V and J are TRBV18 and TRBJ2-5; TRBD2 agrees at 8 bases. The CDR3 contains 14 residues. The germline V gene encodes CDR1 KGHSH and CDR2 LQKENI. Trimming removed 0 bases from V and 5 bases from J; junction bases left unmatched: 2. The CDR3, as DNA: TGTGCCAGCTCACCACCGGGACTAGAGGAGACCCAGTACTTC. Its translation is CASSPPGLEETQYF.

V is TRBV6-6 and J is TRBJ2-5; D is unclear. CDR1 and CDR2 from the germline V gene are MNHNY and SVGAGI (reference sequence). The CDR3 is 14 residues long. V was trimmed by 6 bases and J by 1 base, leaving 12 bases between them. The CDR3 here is CASSPAGIQETQYF. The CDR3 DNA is TGTGCCAGCAGCCCCGCTGGGATCCAAGAGACCCAGTACTTC.

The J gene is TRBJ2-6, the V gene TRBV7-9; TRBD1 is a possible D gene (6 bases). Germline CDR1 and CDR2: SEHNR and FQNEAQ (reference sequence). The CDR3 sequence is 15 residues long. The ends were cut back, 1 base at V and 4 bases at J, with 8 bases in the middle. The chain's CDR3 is CASSLGGPGANVLTF. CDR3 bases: TGTGCCAGCAGCTTAGGGGGGCCGGGGGCCAACGTCCTGACTTTC.

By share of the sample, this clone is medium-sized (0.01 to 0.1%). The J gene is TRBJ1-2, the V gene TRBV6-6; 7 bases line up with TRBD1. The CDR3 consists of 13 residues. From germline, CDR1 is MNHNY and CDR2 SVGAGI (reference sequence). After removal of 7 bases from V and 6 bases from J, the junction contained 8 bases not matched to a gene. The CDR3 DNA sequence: TGTGCCAGCACTCCTACAGGGGTGGATGGCTACACCTTC. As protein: CASTPTGVDGYTF.

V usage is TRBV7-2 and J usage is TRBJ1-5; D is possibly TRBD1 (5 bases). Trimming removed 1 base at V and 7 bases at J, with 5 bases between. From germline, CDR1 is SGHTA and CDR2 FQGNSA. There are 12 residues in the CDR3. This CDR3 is CASSLGQQPQHF. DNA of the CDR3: TGTGCCAGCAGCTTAGGACAGCAGCCCCAGCATTTT.

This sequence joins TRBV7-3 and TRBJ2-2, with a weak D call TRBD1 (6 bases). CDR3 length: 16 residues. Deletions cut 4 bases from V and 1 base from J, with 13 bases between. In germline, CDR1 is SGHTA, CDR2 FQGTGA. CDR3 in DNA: TGTGCCAGCAGCTCAGCCGGGACAATGAACACCGGGGAGCTGTTTTTT. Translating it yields CASSSAGTMNTGELFF.

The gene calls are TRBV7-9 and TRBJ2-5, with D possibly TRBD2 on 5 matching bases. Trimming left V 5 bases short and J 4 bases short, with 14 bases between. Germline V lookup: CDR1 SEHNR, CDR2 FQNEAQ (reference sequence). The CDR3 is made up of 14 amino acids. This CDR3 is CASSPRGVGETQYF. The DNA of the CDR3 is TGTGCCAGCAGCCCCCGGGGTGTTGGAGAGACCCAGTACTTC. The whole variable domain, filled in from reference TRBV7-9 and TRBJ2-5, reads DTGVSQNPRHKITKRGQNVTFRCDPISEHNRLYWYRQTLGQGPEFLTYFQNEAQLEKSRLLSDRFSAERPKGSFSTLEIQRTEQGDSAMYLCASSPRGVGETQYFGPGTRLLVL.

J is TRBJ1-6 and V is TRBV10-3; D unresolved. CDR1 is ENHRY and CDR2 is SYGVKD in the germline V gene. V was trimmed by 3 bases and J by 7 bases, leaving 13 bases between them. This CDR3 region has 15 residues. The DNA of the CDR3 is TGTGCCATCAGTGACGGATTGGGATGGAATTCACCCCTCCACTTT. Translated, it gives CAISDGLGWNSPLHF.

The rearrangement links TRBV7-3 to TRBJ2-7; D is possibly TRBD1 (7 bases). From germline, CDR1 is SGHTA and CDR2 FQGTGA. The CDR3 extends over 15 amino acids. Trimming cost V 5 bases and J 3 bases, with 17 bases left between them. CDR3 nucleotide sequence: TGTGCCAGCAGCGTGCAGGGGGGCGCGGGCTACGAGCAGTACTTC. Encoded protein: CASSVQGGAGYEQYF.

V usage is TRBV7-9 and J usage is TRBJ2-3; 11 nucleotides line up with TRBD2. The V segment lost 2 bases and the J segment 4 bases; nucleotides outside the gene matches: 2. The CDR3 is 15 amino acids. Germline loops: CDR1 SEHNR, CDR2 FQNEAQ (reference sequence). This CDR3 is CASSLFSGRADTQYF. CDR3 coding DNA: TGTGCCAGCAGCTTATTTAGCGGGAGGGCAGATACGCAGTATTTT.

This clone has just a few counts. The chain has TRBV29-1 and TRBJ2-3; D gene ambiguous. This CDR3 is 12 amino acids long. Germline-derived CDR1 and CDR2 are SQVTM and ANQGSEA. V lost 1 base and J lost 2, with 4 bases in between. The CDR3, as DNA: TGCAGCGTTGAAGGGATCACAGATACGCAGTATTTT. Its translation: CSVEGITDTQYF.

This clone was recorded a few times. This CDR3 reads CASSLFGTGVGQETQYF. DNA for the CDR3: TGTGCCAGCAGCTTATTCGGGACAGGGGTTGGGCAAGAGACCCAGTACTTC. V usage is TRBV7-9 and J usage is TRBJ2-5; 10 bases align to TRBD1. Germline loops: CDR1 SEHNR, CDR2 FQNEAQ (reference sequence). Trimming cost V 2 bases and J 2 bases; bases outside gene matches: 8. This CDR3 has 17 amino acids. The full variable domain, rest sourced from reference TRBV7-9 and TRBJ2-5, is DTGVSQNPRHKITKRGQNVTFRCDPISEHNRLYWYRQTLGQGPEFLTYFQNEAQLEKSRLLSDRFSAERPKGSFSTLEIQRTEQGDSAMYLCASSLFGTGVGQETQYFGPGTRLLVL.

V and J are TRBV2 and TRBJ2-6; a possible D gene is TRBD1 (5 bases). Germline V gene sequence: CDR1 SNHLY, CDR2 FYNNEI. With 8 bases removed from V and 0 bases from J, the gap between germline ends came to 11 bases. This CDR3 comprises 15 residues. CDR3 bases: TGTGCCAGCTTCGACAGCCTCTCTGGGGCCAACGTCCTGACTTTC. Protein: CASFDSLSGANVLTF.

The DNA for the CDR3 is TGTGCCAGCTCACCATACGGATCCTACGAGCAGTACTTC. Translation gives CASSPYGSYEQYF. The rearrangement links TRBV18 to TRBJ2-7; D is unclear. The CDR3 contains 13 residues. The germline V gene has CDR1 KGHSH and CDR2 LQKENI. With 2 bases removed from V and 1 base from J, the gap between germline ends came to 6 bases.

CDR3: CASSQSPGGGGYTF. The CDR3 DNA is TGTGCCAGCAGCCAATCGCCGGGCGGTGGCGGCTACACCTTC. The V call is TRBV16, the J call TRBJ1-2; D remains unclear. Trimming removed 0 bases at V and 8 bases at J, with 13 bases between. The CDR3 has 14 amino acids. Germline CDR1 is KGHSY and CDR2 is FQNENV.

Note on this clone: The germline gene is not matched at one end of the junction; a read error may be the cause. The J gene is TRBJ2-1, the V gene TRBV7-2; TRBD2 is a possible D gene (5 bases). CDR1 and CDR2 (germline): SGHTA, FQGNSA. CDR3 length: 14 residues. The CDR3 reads CASSLAEGYNEQFF. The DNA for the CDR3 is TGTGCCAGCAGCCTAGCCGAAGGTTACAATGAGCAGTTCTTC. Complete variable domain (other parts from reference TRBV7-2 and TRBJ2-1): GAGVSQSPSNKVTEKGKDVELRCDPISGHTALYWYRQSLGQGLEFLIYFQGNSAPDKSGLPSDRFSAERTGGSVSTLTIQRTQQEDSAVYLCASSLAEGYNEQFFGPGTRLTVL.

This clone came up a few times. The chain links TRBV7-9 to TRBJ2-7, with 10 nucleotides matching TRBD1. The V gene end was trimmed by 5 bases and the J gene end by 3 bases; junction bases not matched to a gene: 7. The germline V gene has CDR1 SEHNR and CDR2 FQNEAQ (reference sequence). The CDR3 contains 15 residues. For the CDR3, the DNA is TGTGCCAGCAGCGCCCCGGGACAGGGGATCTACGAGCAGTACTTC. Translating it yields CASSAPGQGIYEQYF.